This T cell receptor (beta chain) was captured by sequencing in a study of molecular identifiers for immune sequencing clone quantification. This clonotype was seen more than once but under ten times. The J segment lost 6 bases and the V segment lost 3 bases, leaving 4 bases of the junction unmatched. Germline CDR1 MGHDK, CDR2 SYGVNS. This CDR3 is 14 amino acids long. TCRdb itself ran the PCR reads through MiXCR, one entry per CDR3 protein. The sample records roughly 300,000 distinct CDR3 sequences, about a quarter being singletons. The chain has TRBV25-1 and TRBJ2-1; 8 bases match TRBD2. This sequence was found in a human donor in good health. Some libraries in this study had Jurkat cell RNA spiked in. Sequenced sample: naive CD8+ T cells from blood, with Jurkat cell RNA spiked in. The subset was: FACS-sorted CD8+CD4-CCR7+CD45RA+ naive T cells. The CDR3 DNA reads TGTGCCAGCAGTGAGAGCGGGAGTGTCAATGAGCAGTTCTTC. As protein: CASSESGSVNEQFF.